This is a list of T cell receptor beta chains from one sample in a study of cytomegalovirus exposure and HLA in healthy donors. Produced via immunoSEQ multiplex PCR; TCRdb's table is partial and in-frame only. This sample has roughly 180,000 clones; less than 85% occur once, and the top ten carry under 5%. Sequencing was done on a sample of PBMCs. The source is a man younger than 30 in good health and CMV-seronegative. Both conserved end residues are part of each CDR3. The D gene is left open where the match is weak.

V gene,D gene,CDR3 protein
TRBV7-8,NA,CASSLYSYEQYF
TRBV7-9,TRBD2,CASGGLARGDEQFF
TRBV12-5,TRBD2,CASGFQLGASGSGTGELFF
TRBV7-9,NA,CASSLRGANGANVLTF
TRBV2,TRBD2,CASRGTSGVNEQFF
TRBV6-6,NA,CASSYQGIAKNIQYF
TRBV5-1,NA,CASSLGGSTEAFF
TRBV5-4,NA,CASSLPPLQETQYF
TRBV5-6,NA,CASSYGDF
TRBV27,NA,CASSGSGWRQYF
TRBV19,NA,CASSMLAGRGWFVEQFF
TRBV27,TRBD1,CAAGGAPYEQYF
TRBV5-4,NA,CASSSGRGEQFF
TRBV6-6,TRBD1,CASSSGQGYEQYF
TRBV5-6,TRBD1,CASRPGQGSLNTEAFF
TRBV6-5,TRBD1,CASSYLGQGSTEQYF
TRBV10-3,TRBD2,CASLAGGRTDTQYF
TRBV5-4,NA,CASSTLDSNRGNTIYF
TRBV7-9,NA,CASTNVYEQYF
TRBV4-2,TRBD2,CASSGGLAEQETQYF
TRBV7-8,TRBD1,CASSVRQGDEINYGYTF
TRBV4-1,TRBD1,CASSQEGQSRNYGYTF
TRBV18,NA,CASSPDRGANQPQHF
TRBV27,NA,CASSAYRFNGYTF
TRBV19,NA,CASRYLGGNEQFF
TRBV4-1,TRBD2,CASSLGTSGVTGELFF
TRBV6-1,NA,CASSPYEKLFF
TRBV7-2,TRBD2,CASSSGLAGGYEQYF
TRBV6-5,TRBD2,CASSYEIAGVQETQYF
TRBV7-6,TRBD2,CASRPRGVEAGSSYNEQFF
TRBV6-6,TRBD2,CASLGWGGRAQYF
TRBV18,NA,CASSPPGRYEQYF
TRBV7-9,TRBD1,CASSLIGTDEQYF
TRBV7-2,NA,CASSLAVPLAF
TRBV4-1,NA,CASRAIRDTNRSGNTIYF
TRBV10-3,NA,CAISETPDRGEQYF
TRBV10-3,TRBD1,CAINDRGLMNTEAFF
TRBV28,NA,CASTGHNSYEQYF
TRBV6-6,TRBD2,CASSTSGGANEQFF
TRBV29-1,NA,CSARLDYGYTF
TRBV4-1,NA,CASSQVGTGLNYGYTF
TRBV5-4,TRBD1,CASSLPGQGPLVGELFF
TRBV7-9,NA,CASSFRTAPGAYEQYF
TRBV9,TRBD1,CASSVGDRNYEQYF
TRBV27,TRBD1,CASRRGDRGWGNQPQHF
TRBV4-1,TRBD2,CASSRTYLAGVTDTQYF